The clone carrying this TCR beta chain came up a few times. Its matching antigen is unknown. Sequencing of each sample assayed roughly 9.1 x 10^4 TCR templates. Sequenced by immunoSEQ multiplex PCR; TCRdb stores in-frame clones only, minus some. The sample has about 14,000 clones; about 47% are singletons. This sample stems from a study of siplizumab effects on memory and regulatory T cells. Across the study: Paired reactions compared siplizumab at roughly 0.97 ug/mL with no drug, using mixed lymphocyte reactions.

Study results and caveats: Phenotypic classification as naive or memory proved unattainable for roughly 75-96% of proliferating CD4+ or CD8+ clones.

Coculturing at 37°C lasted over five days for the mixed lymphocyte reaction cells. Stimulators were PBMCs that bore Violet Dye, mixed 1:1 with responder PBMCs labelled with CFSE. The sequence was obtained from a human donor in good health; the cells came from an allogeneic mixed lymphocyte reaction. The sample was CFSE-low (dividing) CD4+ T cells sorted from an allogeneic mixed lymphocyte reaction.

The CDR3 DNA reads as TGTGCCAGCAGTGAAGACAGGGGAATGAACACTGAAGCTTTCTTT. Protein sequence: CASSEDRGMNTEAFF. This chain joins TRBV27 and TRBJ1-1, with 8 bases that match TRBD1. This CDR3 is 15 amino acids long. The trim removed 5 bases at V and 0 bases at J, leaving 5 bases unmatched. Germline loops: CDR1 MNHEY, CDR2 SMNVEV (reference sequence).